These 23 T cell receptor beta chains came from one sample sequenced in a study of technical replicates of blood from several donors. Some clones are missing from TCRdb's copy, which holds only in-frame ones; the method was immunoSEQ multiplex PCR. The repertoire holds roughly 74,000 clones, with roughly 90% as singletons. Material for sequencing was T cells isolated from PBMCs. The receptors were sampled from a human donor in good health.

The chain carries TRBV9 and TRBJ2-3; D unresolved. The CDR3 sequence is 15 residues long. Trimming took off 0 bases at V and 0 bases at J, with 8 bases between the two ends. Germline V gives CDR1 SGDLS, CDR2 YYNGEE. This chain's CDR3 is CASSVGAGSTDTQYF. The DNA of the CDR3 is TGTGCCAGCAGCGTAGGTGCCGGGAGCACAGATACGCAGTATTTT.

The chain links TRBV9 to TRBJ1-1; TRBD1 matches at 7 bases. V was pared by 0 bases and J by 1 base, with 6 bases of the junction left unmatched. The germline V gene has CDR1 SGDLS and CDR2 YYNGEE. The CDR3 extends over 16 amino acids. The CDR3, as DNA: TGTGCCAGCAGCGTAGAGACGGGACAGAGGAACACTGAAGCTTTCTTT. This encodes CASSVETGQRNTEAFF.

CDR3 in DNA: TGTGCCAGCAGCTTAGCCCGGGACAGGGTTACAGATACGCAGTATTTT. This gives the protein CASSLARDRVTDTQYF. This sequence joins TRBV11-2 and TRBJ2-3; TRBD1 agrees at 9 bases. The V gene's germline CDR1 is SGHAT and CDR2 FQNNGV. V gave up 1 base and J gave up 3 bases; unmatched junction bases: 5. The CDR3 has 16 residues.

The V gene is TRBV9, the J gene TRBJ1-3; D is ambiguous. Between the trimmed V and J ends, which lost 0 bases and 4 bases, there was a span of 11 bases. The V gene's germline CDR1 is SGDLS and CDR2 YYNGEE. The CDR3 totals 15 residues. CDR3 residues: CASSVGNMAGNTIYF. The CDR3 DNA follows: TGTGCCAGCAGCGTAGGAAATATGGCCGGAAACACCATATATTTT.

This clone was counted a few times. The V and J genes are TRBV2 and TRBJ1-1; D is unresolved. CDR1 and CDR2 from the germline V gene are SNHLY and FYNNEI. The CDR3 is made up of 11 amino acids. Deletions cut 6 bases from V and 11 bases from J, with 13 bases between. The CDR3: CASRSYGWAFF. Written as DNA, the CDR3 is TGTGCCAGCAGGTCTTACGGGTGGGCTTTCTTT.

The V and J genes are TRBV18 and TRBJ2-7; 8 positions agree with TRBD1. The CDR3 totals 14 residues. Germline trimming cut 3 bases from V and 7 bases from J; bases unmatched to any gene: 8. Germline CDR1 and CDR2: KGHSH and LQKENI. CDR3 nucleotides: TGTGCCAGCTCACCTGCGGACAGGGCGTGGGAGCAGTACTTC. Translated, it gives CASSPADRAWEQYF. Complete variable domain (other parts from reference TRBV18 and TRBJ2-7): NAGVMQNPRHLVRRRGQEARLRCSPMKGHSHVYWYRQLPEEGLKFMVYLQKENIIDESGMPKERFSAEFPKEGPSILRIQQVVRGDSAAYFCASSPADRAWEQYFGPGTRLTVT.

The J gene is TRBJ1-2, the V gene TRBV27; 9 nucleotides align to TRBD1. This CDR3 spans 14 amino acids. Trimming removed 5 bases from V and 4 bases from J; junction bases left unmatched: 5. From germline, CDR1 is MNHEY and CDR2 SMNVEV (reference sequence). The CDR3 nucleotides read TGTGCCAGCAGTCCGGGACAGGGTATCTATGGCTACACCTTC. Protein product: CASSPGQGIYGYTF.

V gene TRBV28 combines with J gene TRBJ2-1; 8 nucleotides match TRBD2. The CDR3 length is 16 residues. V lost 2 bases and J lost 6; bases outside the gene matches: 9. Germline V CDR1 and CDR2: MDHEN, SYDVKM. DNA for the CDR3: TGTGCCAGCAGTTTAAGCGGACTAGCCCAAGGCAATGAGCAGTTCTTC. Translating gives CASSLSGLAQGNEQFF.

This clone occurred once. The V call is TRBV9, the J call TRBJ2-1; D perhaps matches TRBD2 (7 bases). The V end was cut by 0 bases, the J end by 1 base, with 14 bases between. This CDR3 comprises 17 residues. CDR1 is SGDLS, CDR2 YYNGEE, per germline. CDR3 sequence (DNA): TGTGCCAGCAGCGTAGAGGGGGGGACCCTGTCCTACAATGAGCAGTTCTTC. Protein sequence: CASSVEGGTLSYNEQFF.

The chain uses TRBV7-2 and TRBJ2-3; 13 nucleotides match TRBD2. J lost 4 bases, V lost 6 bases, and 4 bases had no gene match. This CDR3 is built from 15 residues. Germline values: CDR1 SGHTA, CDR2 FQGNSA. CDR3 sequence (DNA): TGTGCCAGCAGACCCGGACTAGCGGGAGCAGATACGCAGTATTTT. Translating it yields CASRPGLAGADTQYF.

V gene TRBV19 combines with J gene TRBJ2-7; 8 positions match TRBD1. Germline values: CDR1 LNHDA, CDR2 SQIVND (reference sequence). Trimming took 5 bases from V and 2 from J; bases not matched to a gene: 8. CDR3 length: 15 residues. The CDR3 sequence is CASSPGGTGAYEQYF. As DNA, the CDR3 is TGTGCCAGTAGTCCCGGCGGGACAGGAGCCTACGAGCAGTACTTC.

The chain joins TRBV7-8 to TRBJ1-1; D is undetermined. Germline V gene data show CDR1 as SGHVS and CDR2 as FQNEAQ. The V end was cut by 2 bases, the J end by 3 bases, with 7 bases between. This CDR3 contains 13 residues. Here the CDR3 DNA reads TGTGCCAGCAGCTTATCCGGGTACACTGAAGCTTTCTTT. This encodes CASSLSGYTEAFF.

V gene TRBV21-1 combines with J gene TRBJ2-5; TRBD1, the table's D call, was not compared with the DNA. TRBV21-1 is a recognized pseudogene. The CDR3 is made up of 18 amino acids. CDR3 coding DNA: TGTGCCAGCAGCTTACGTAGAGGGGACAGGGCCACCCAAGAGACCCAGTACTTC. It translates to CASSLRRGDRATQETQYF.

This sequence joins TRBV29-1 and TRBJ2-5; D unresolved. V lost 3 bases and J lost 0, with 5 bases in between. The CDR3 covers 12 residues. Germline V gene data show CDR1 as SQVTM and CDR2 as ANQGSEA. Here the CDR3 reads CSVDTYQETQYF. The DNA of the CDR3 is TGCAGCGTTGATACTTACCAAGAGACCCAGTACTTC.

V usage is TRBV5-1 and J usage is TRBJ1-1, with D perhaps TRBD1 (6 bases). There are 15 residues in the CDR3. V lost 0 bases and J lost 0, with 9 bases in between. Germline V CDR1 and CDR2: SGHRS, YFSETQ. This CDR3 reads CASSLGPGVNTEAFF. CDR3 nucleotide sequence: TGCGCCAGCAGCTTGGGGCCAGGGGTGAACACTGAAGCTTTCTTT.

This clone has a single count. The chain combines TRBV18 with TRBJ2-3, with 9 bases fitting TRBD2. Germline assignment: CDR1 KGHSH and CDR2 LQKENI. V was clipped by 3 bases and J by 1 base; unmatched bases: 5. The CDR3 covers 16 residues. The CDR3 protein is CASSPPAGGRTDTQYF. In DNA, the CDR3 is TGTGCCAGCTCACCCCCAGCGGGAGGCCGCACAGATACGCAGTATTTT.

The chain uses TRBV2 and TRBJ2-2; D unresolved. Germline CDR1 and CDR2: SNHLY and FYNNEI. The CDR3 has 14 amino acids. Trimming removed 5 bases at V and 4 bases at J, with 11 bases between. CDR3 protein: CASSPSQPTGELFF. The CDR3 nucleotides read TGTGCCAGCAGTCCCTCACAGCCCACCGGGGAGCTGTTTTTT. Supplemented by reference TRBV2 and TRBJ2-2, the full variable domain reads EPEVTQTPSHQVTQMGQEVILRCVPISNHLYFYWYRQILGQKVEFLVSFYNNEISEKSEIFDDQFSVERPDGSNFTLKIRSTKLEDSAMYFCASSPSQPTGELFFGEGSRLTVL.

The J gene is TRBJ1-1, the V gene TRBV6-1; tentative D call: TRBD1 (5 bases). Germline V gene sequence: CDR1 MNHNS, CDR2 SASEGT. The V and J ends lost 4 bases and 10 bases respectively, with 22 bases between them. The CDR3 contains 15 residues. CDR3 DNA: TGTGCCAGCAGTGTCACCTGGGACTTGGGTTGGGGAGCTTTCTTT. Its protein product is CASSVTWDLGWGAFF.

The chain carries TRBV7-6 and TRBJ1-3, with a tentative D call TRBD1 (5 bases). V was pared by 4 bases and J by 0 bases, with 19 bases between. CDR1 and CDR2 from the germline V gene are SGHVS and FNYEAQ. The CDR3 covers 18 residues. The CDR3 DNA reads as TGTGCCAGCAGCTACCCGAGGGAGGGGACGGACTCTGGAAACACCATATATTTT. This gives the protein CASSYPREGTDSGNTIYF.

This rearrangement joins TRBV30 to TRBJ1-2; no firm D call. The CDR3 extends over 11 amino acids. Germline assignment: CDR1 GTSNPN and CDR2 SVGIG (reference sequence). Trimming left V 0 bases short and J 8 bases short, with 7 bases between. The CDR3 reads CAWSVSPGYTF. The CDR3 coding sequence is TGTGCCTGGAGTGTTTCTCCCGGCTACACCTTC.

This chain connects TRBV5-4 to TRBJ1-2; 8 nucleotides align to TRBD1. This CDR3 spans 14 amino acids. Germline V gene data show CDR1 as SGHNT and CDR2 as YYREEE (reference sequence). J gave up 2 bases and V 4 bases, and 4 bases lay outside the gene matches. CDR3 region: CASSVQGVNYGYTF. As DNA, the CDR3 is TGTGCCAGCAGCGTACAGGGGGTAAACTATGGCTACACCTTC.

The V and J genes are TRBV7-6 and TRBJ2-3; 9 bases align to TRBD1. The CDR3 spans 15 residues. CDR1 is SGHVS and CDR2 is FNYEAQ in the germline V gene. The V segment lost 3 bases and the J segment 5 bases; nucleotides outside the gene matches: 6. The CDR3: CASSFRDREQDTQYF. DNA of the CDR3: TGTGCCAGCAGCTTCCGGGACAGGGAGCAAGATACGCAGTATTTT.

This clone was seen only once. The rearrangement links TRBV7-3 to TRBJ2-3; 10 positions agree with TRBD2. The V gene's germline CDR1 is SGHTA and CDR2 FQGTGA. This CDR3 comprises 15 residues. The trim removed 4 bases at V and 3 bases at J, leaving 4 bases unmatched. Written as DNA, the CDR3 is TGTGCCAGCAGCTCTAGCGGGAGTAATACAGATACGCAGTATTTT. Amino acid sequence: CASSSSGSNTDTQYF. Combining the CDR3 with reference TRBV7-3 and TRBJ2-3 gives the whole variable domain GAGVSQTPSNKVTEKGKYVELRCDPISGHTALYWYRQSLGQGPEFLIYFQGTGAADDSGLPNDRFFAVRPEGSVSTLKIQRTERGDSAVYLCASSSSGSNTDTQYFGPGTRLTVL.